One TCR beta chain is described in this entry. As yet, its antigen is unknown. Here immunoSEQ multiplex PCR was the method, and the copy in TCRdb shows in-frame clones only, minus some. Of some 3,000 clones listed, about 95% are singletons. Germline V gene lookup returns CDR1 SGHVS and CDR2 FQNEAQ. This CDR3 has 14 residues. Trimming removed 0 bases from V and 6 bases from J, with 11 bases in between. This entry comes from a study of T cells after posttransplantation cyclophosphamide. General study findings and limits: After PTCy, TRB diversity resembled that of CNI/methotrexate controls. Skin or GI-infiltrating T cells shared few TRB sequences with blood. Later post-transplant blood repertoires were often dominated by donor CD8+ memory clones.

The sample taken for sequencing was naive CD8+ T cells sorted from PBMCs. The sequence derives from a woman aged 50 to 60 in good health and a related stem cell transplant donor. V and J are TRBV7-8 and TRBJ1-1; D not resolved. The CDR3, as DNA: TGTGCCAGCAGCTTAGCGTGGGCCTGGGCTGAAGCTTTCTTT. Encoded protein: CASSLAWAWAEAFF.